This T cell receptor (beta chain) stems from a study of blood T cell repertoires in COVID-19. Germline loops: CDR1 ENHRY, CDR2 SYGVKD. This CDR3 has 16 amino acids. V was trimmed by 6 bases and J by 1 base, leaving 16 bases between them. The method was immunoSEQ multiplex PCR; TCRdb's version includes in-frame clones alone and lacks a portion of them. The sample has about 150,000 clones, about 85% seen once. This clone was observed a few times. This receptor was taken from a woman aged 55 to 70 with COVID-19, enrolled during active disease. The V gene is TRBV10-3, the J gene TRBJ1-5; weak D call: TRBD1 (5 bases). Sequenced: peripheral blood. The CDR3 sequence: CAIRAADSRSNQPQHF. The CDR3 nucleotides are TGTGCCATCAGGGCCGCAGACAGTAGGAGCAATCAGCCCCAGCATTTT.